This entry lists 17 T cell receptor beta chains sequenced from one sample in a study of OX40 agonist ivuxolimab in advanced cancers. Only in-frame clones appear in the TCRdb table, and some are missing; sequencing was by immunoSEQ multiplex PCR. The table includes about 83,000 clones, approximately 84% detected once. Sequenced material: CD4+ or CD8+ T cells sorted from blood, taken in a trial of the OX40 agonist ivuxolimab. These receptors were taken from an adult with an advanced solid tumor such as melanoma, head and neck, liver or kidney cancer.

The gene calls are TRBV9 and TRBJ2-3; TRBD2 matches 8 bases. J was trimmed by 1 base and V by 3 bases; bases with no gene match: 13. Germline assignment: CDR1 SGDLS and CDR2 YYNGEE. This CDR3 comprises 18 residues. This chain's CDR3 is CASSETPGLGVGTDTQYF. DNA of the CDR3: TGTGCCAGCAGCGAAACCCCGGGACTAGGAGTCGGCACAGATACGCAGTATTTT.

CDR3 region: CASGRTGETQYF. CDR3 nucleotide sequence: TGCGCCAGCGGGCGTACGGGAGAGACCCAGTACTTC. The chain combines TRBV5-1 with TRBJ2-5, with D unclear. This CDR3 comprises 12 residues. Germline CDR1 and CDR2: SGHRS and YFSETQ. The V end was cut by 7 bases, the J end by 4 bases, with 11 bases between.

This clone was counted a single time. The rearrangement joins TRBV6-1 to TRBJ2-3; 8 bases align to TRBD2. V trimming: 8 bases; J trimming: 3 bases; junction bases outside the gene matches: 10. CDR3 size: 15 residues. The germline CDR1 and CDR2 sequences are MNHNS and SASEGT. CDR3 DNA: TGTGCCAGCGATCGGTCCGGGACTAGTACAGATACGCAGTATTTT. Translated: CASDRSGTSTDTQYF.

J is TRBJ2-3 and V is TRBV7-8, with TRBD2 identical over 9 bases. Germline V gene data show CDR1 as SGHVS and CDR2 as FQNEAQ. The CDR3 sequence is 16 residues long. The junction had 6 bases not matched to a gene; V was cut back by 1 base and J by 4 bases. The CDR3 spells CASSLERIAGADTQYF. CDR3 DNA sequence: TGTGCCAGCAGCTTAGAGCGAATAGCGGGAGCAGATACGCAGTATTTT.

The rearrangement uses TRBV7-2 and TRBJ2-7; D is undetermined. This CDR3 region has 13 residues. Trimming shortened V by 2 bases and J by 3 bases, and 8 bases separated the two germline ends. Germline V gene lookup returns CDR1 SGHTA and CDR2 FQGNSA. This CDR3 reads CASSLTPHYEQYF. In DNA, the CDR3 is TGTGCCAGCAGCTTAACCCCCCACTACGAGCAGTACTTC. Variable domain in full (rest from reference TRBV7-2 and TRBJ2-7): GAGVSQSPSNKVTEKGKDVELRCDPISGHTALYWYRQSLGQGLEFLIYFQGNSAPDKSGLPSDRFSAERTGGSVSTLTIQRTQQEDSAVYLCASSLTPHYEQYFGPGTRLTVT.

The V gene is TRBV9, the J gene TRBJ1-1; 10 positions match TRBD1. J was trimmed by 3 bases and V by 2 bases; bases with no gene match: 4. CDR1 is SGDLS and CDR2 is YYNGEE in the germline V gene. CDR3 length: 15 residues. This CDR3 is CASSVYGQGDTEAFF. In nucleotides, the CDR3 is TGTGCCAGCAGCGTTTATGGACAGGGGGACACTGAAGCTTTCTTT. The whole variable domain, remainder taken from reference TRBV9 and TRBJ1-1, is DSGVTQTPKHLITATGQRVTLRCSPRSGDLSVYWYQQSLDQGLQFLIQYYNGEERAKGNILERFSAQQFPDLHSELNLSSLELGDSALYFCASSVYGQGDTEAFFGQGTRLTVV.

The chain carries TRBV9 and TRBJ2-7; D is ambiguous. There are 15 residues in the CDR3. Germline values: CDR1 SGDLS, CDR2 YYNGEE. V gave up 2 bases and J gave up 2 bases, with 14 bases separating them. CDR3 protein: CASSVGPAPTYEQYF. The DNA of the CDR3 is TGTGCCAGCAGCGTTGGGCCGGCACCGACCTACGAGCAGTACTTC.

The V gene is TRBV11-2, the J gene TRBJ2-1, with D possibly TRBD2 on 6 matching bases. The CDR3 totals 15 residues. Germline V lookup: CDR1 SGHAT, CDR2 FQNNGV. Trimming shortened V by 1 base and J by 2 bases, and 9 bases separated the two germline ends. CDR3: CASSLAGGTYNEQFF. The CDR3 DNA sequence: TGTGCCAGCAGCTTAGCTGGAGGGACCTACAATGAGCAGTTCTTC.

The CDR3 is CASSINPYWTDSGELFF. Written as DNA, the CDR3 is TGTGCCAGTAGTATTAACCCATATTGGACAGACAGCGGGGAGCTGTTTTTT. The rearrangement joins TRBV19 to TRBJ2-2; possible D gene TRBD1, 6 bases. The CDR3 has 17 amino acids. With 3 bases removed from V and 7 bases from J, the gap between germline ends came to 21 bases. Germline V lookup: CDR1 LNHDA, CDR2 SQIVND (reference sequence).

This chain links TRBV30 with TRBJ1-5; the match to TRBD1 covers 8 bases. CDR1 and CDR2 from the germline V gene are GTSNPN and SVGIG (reference sequence). This CDR3 contains 13 residues. After removal of 2 bases from V and 7 bases from J, the junction contained 4 bases not matched to a gene. This CDR3 reads CAWSPGGDQPQHF. CDR3 nucleotides: TGTGCCTGGAGTCCAGGGGGCGACCAGCCCCAGCATTTT.

V usage is TRBV7-9 and J usage is TRBJ1-2; a weak D match, TRBD1 (5 bases). The CDR3 is made up of 13 amino acids. Trimming cost V 5 bases and J 5 bases, with 12 bases left between them. CDR1 is SEHNR and CDR2 is FQNEAQ in the germline V gene (reference sequence). CDR3 in amino acids: CASSPRDGYGYTF. As DNA, the CDR3 is TGTGCCAGCAGCCCAAGGGACGGGTATGGCTACACCTTC.

The V gene is TRBV9, the J gene TRBJ2-6; 8 bases agree with TRBD1. Germline trimming cut 4 bases from V and 3 bases from J; bases unmatched to any gene: 6. The CDR3 totals 16 residues. Germline V gene sequence: CDR1 SGDLS, CDR2 YYNGEE. The CDR3 coding sequence is TGTGCCAGCAGCCGCGGACAGGGTGGTGGGGCCAACGTCCTGACTTTC. Its translation: CASSRGQGGGANVLTF.

V gene TRBV30 combines with J gene TRBJ2-1; TRBD2 aligns across 12 bases. The CDR3 is made up of 18 amino acids. Germline V lookup: CDR1 GTSNPN, CDR2 SVGIG (reference sequence). V lost 0 bases, J lost 9 bases, and 15 bases stayed unmatched. The CDR3 protein is CAWSVVRTSGRPEGEQFF. The CDR3 coding sequence is TGTGCCTGGAGTGTAGTCCGAACTAGCGGGAGGCCCGAAGGTGAGCAGTTCTTC.

J is TRBJ1-2 and V is TRBV7-3; 9 bases fit TRBD1. The CDR3 totals 13 residues. Germline CDR1 SGHTA, CDR2 FQGTGA. V shed 4 bases, J shed 7 bases, and the junction held 4 bases outside the gene matches. CDR3 loop: CASSSQGAGGYTF. DNA of the CDR3: TGTGCCAGCAGCTCACAGGGGGCGGGTGGCTACACCTTC.

The chain links TRBV19 to TRBJ2-3; D is possibly TRBD1 or TRBD2 (5 bases each). V was cut by 4 bases and J by 5 bases, with 13 bases left in between. The CDR3 runs to 14 residues. Germline CDR1 and CDR2: LNHDA and SQIVND (reference sequence). The CDR3 coding sequence is TGTGCCAGTAGTAGGGACGGGTGGGGAGATACGCAGTATTTT. This encodes CASSRDGWGDTQYF. Full variable domain (remainder filled in from reference TRBV19 and TRBJ2-3): DGGITQSPKYLFRKEGQNVTLSCEQNLNHDAMYWYRQDPGQGLRLIYYSQIVNDFQKGDIAEGYSVSREKKESFPLTVTSAQKNPTAFYLCASSRDGWGDTQYFGPGTRLTVL.

V is TRBV13 and J is TRBJ1-1; tentative D call: TRBD1 (6 bases). Deletions cut 10 bases from V and 4 bases from J, with 16 bases between. CDR3 size: 13 residues. The germline gives CDR1 PRHDT, CDR2 FYEKMQ (reference sequence). The CDR3 DNA sequence: TGTGCCACCAGGGGTACAGGGTTCACTGAAGCTTTCTTT. It codes for CATRGTGFTEAFF.

V is TRBV4-3 and J is TRBJ1-1; TRBD1 might be the D (6 bases). Trimming shortened V by 1 base and J by 3 bases, and 12 bases separated the two germline ends. The CDR3 is made up of 15 amino acids. Germline V gives CDR1 LGHNA, CDR2 YSLEER. This CDR3 is CASSQVGGPYTEAFF. For the CDR3, the DNA is TGCGCCAGCAGCCAAGTTGGGGGGCCTTACACTGAAGCTTTCTTT.